Here is one T cell receptor beta chain with its context. Brentuximab vedotin exposure varied, and every patient relapsed after autologous stem cell transplantation. The data are from a study of PD-1 blockade in classical Hodgkin lymphoma. Method: immunoSEQ multiplex PCR; TCRdb's copy keeps in-frame clones and lacks some. Here the sample spans 50,000 to 85,000 clones, 60% to 80% being singletons. The germline gives CDR1 WNHNN, CDR2 SYGVQD (reference sequence). V lost 4 bases, J lost 4 bases, and 2 bases stayed unmatched. The CDR3 sequence is 14 residues long. The sample consisted of peripheral blood mononuclear cells (PBMCs), taken before the second cycle of nivolumab. The chain is built from TRBV10-1 and TRBJ2-7, with 12 bases fitting TRBD1. This TCR was recovered from a human donor with classical Hodgkin lymphoma. CDR3 protein: CASSGDRGLYEQYF. CDR3 DNA sequence: TGCGCCAGCAGTGGGGACAGGGGGCTGTACGAGCAGTACTTC.